Below are 29 T cell receptor beta chains sequenced from a single sample in a study of blood T cells in healthy people across ages. Primers used in a second PCR of about 7 to 12 cycles were a sample-barcoded 5' primer and a J-beta primer mix. One entry per CDR3 protein, called by TCRdb with MiXCR from the 5' RACE reads. This sample has hundreds of thousands of distinct CDR3 sequences, with around 25% found just once. The sample was also linked to a second study, of T cells of mothers and their children.

The sequencing sample was made of blood. The receptor set was obtained from a boy aged 5-17 years in good health.

Ten or more counts support this clonotype. The chain couples TRBV28 to TRBJ2-1; D unresolved. This CDR3 has 14 residues. The germline gives CDR1 MDHEN, CDR2 SYDVKM. V gave up 5 bases and J gave up 0 bases, with 8 bases separating them. CDR3 protein: CASSADSSYNEQFF. The CDR3 DNA follows: TGTGCCAGCAGTGCCGATAGCTCCTACAATGAGCAGTTCTTC.

The chain combines TRBV7-3 with TRBJ2-5, with D perhaps matching TRBD1 or TRBD2 (5 bases each). Judging by the DNA end, TRBJ2-1 fits better; the J call may be wrong. CDR3 length: 14 amino acids. Germline CDR1 SGHTA, CDR2 FQGTGA. The CDR3 sequence is CASSLGGISNEQFF. The CDR3, as DNA: TGTGCCAGCAGCTTAGGGGGTATTTCCAATGAGCAGTTCTTC.

The gene calls are TRBV28 and TRBJ1-5; 7 bases agree with TRBD1. Germline lookup yields CDR1 MDHEN and CDR2 SYDVKM. This CDR3 has 14 residues. The junction had 9 bases not matched to a gene; V was cut back by 6 bases and J by 7 bases. In DNA, the CDR3 is TGTGCCAGCAGGCCCCAGGGGGTCGGACAGCCCCAGCATTTT. Translated, it gives CASRPQGVGQPQHF.

The gene calls are TRBV23-1 and TRBJ2-5, with 13 bases that match TRBD2. TRBV23-1 is an open reading frame whose function is uncertain. The J segment lost 2 bases and the V segment lost 6 bases, leaving 3 bases of the junction unmatched. The CDR3 sequence is 15 residues long. DNA for the CDR3: TGCGCCAGCAGACCGACTAGCGGGGGGCAAGAGACCCAGTACTTC. Its protein product is CASRPTSGGQETQYF.

This clonotype came up a few times. The chain joins TRBV7-2 to TRBJ1-4, with D possibly being TRBD1 (5 bases). The CDR3 spans 16 residues. Trimming left V 3 bases short and J 7 bases short, with 18 bases between. Germline values: CDR1 SGHTA, CDR2 FQGNSA. CDR3 in amino acids: CASSFRQAGTGEKLFF. The CDR3 DNA sequence: TGTGCCAGCAGCTTCCGTCAGGCAGGGACGGGTGAAAAACTGTTTTTT.

J is TRBJ1-3 and V is TRBV6-5; D uncertain. This CDR3 region has 11 residues. Per the germline V gene, CDR1 is MNHEY and CDR2 is SVGAGI. V dropped 8 bases and J dropped 0 bases, with 2 bases sitting between them. The CDR3 protein is CASGSGNTIYF. CDR3 nucleotides: TGTGCCAGCGGCTCTGGAAACACCATATATTTT.

There are a few counts of this clonotype. J is TRBJ2-3 and V is TRBV7-9, with 11 bases lining up with TRBD2. Germline V gene data show CDR1 as SEHNR and CDR2 as FQNEAQ (reference sequence). The length of the CDR3 is 16 residues. Trimming removed 5 bases from V and 2 bases from J; junction bases left unmatched: 6. The CDR3 sequence: CASSIATSGATDTQYF. The CDR3 DNA reads as TGTGCCAGCAGCATCGCGACTAGCGGGGCCACAGATACGCAGTATTTT.

V and J are TRBV24-1 and TRBJ2-5; TRBD2 agrees at 10 bases. V lost 4 bases and J lost 1; bases outside the gene matches: 2. The CDR3 runs 15 residues. Germline V CDR1 and CDR2: KGHDR, SFDVKD. The CDR3 DNA reads as TGTGCCACCAGTGAGCTAGCGGGGGTCCAAGAGACCCAGTACTTC. Residues: CATSELAGVQETQYF.

In its sample, this clonotype was seen a few times. The rearrangement links TRBV7-2 to TRBJ1-1; TRBD1 matches 7 bases. CDR1 is SGHTA, CDR2 FQGNSA, per germline. There are 18 residues in the CDR3. Trimming at V came to 5 bases and at J to 6 bases, leaving 21 bases not matched to a gene. As DNA, the CDR3 is TGTGCCAGCAGCCCGATGGTGGGATTAGGGACAGTCAAACCTGAAGCTTTCTTT. This sequence encodes CASSPMVGLGTVKPEAFF.

This clonotype turned up a few times. The chain combines TRBV3-1 with TRBJ2-4; the D call may be TRBD1 or TRBD2 (5 bases each). V dropped 2 bases and J dropped 6 bases, with 14 bases sitting between them. Per germline, CDR1 LGHDT and CDR2 YNNKEL (reference sequence). The CDR3 totals 15 residues. The CDR3 nucleotides are TGTGCCAGCAGCCAATACTTCCGGGGCGGAAACATTCAGTACTTC. This codes for CASSQYFRGGNIQYF.

This clonotype was picked up a small number of times. DNA for the CDR3: TGTGCCAGCAGTTACTACTCAGGGTACGAGCAGTACTTC. This translates into CASSYYSGYEQYF. The rearrangement uses TRBV6-2 or TRBV6-3 and TRBJ2-5; maybe TRBD1 (5 bases). The J call may be in error: the DNA end matches TRBJ2-7 better. The CDR3 contains 13 residues. Germline lookup yields CDR1 MNHEY and CDR2 SVGEGT.

The V call is TRBV28, the J call TRBJ1-2; D possibly corresponds to TRBD1 (5 bases). In germline, CDR1 is MDHEN, CDR2 SYDVKM. V gave up 5 bases and J gave up 0 bases, with 13 bases separating them. The CDR3 runs 15 residues. This chain's CDR3 is CASSPGTEANYGYTF. The CDR3 DNA sequence: TGTGCCAGCAGTCCCGGGACGGAAGCTAACTATGGCTACACCTTC.

The V and J genes are TRBV7-2 and TRBJ2-5; D may be TRBD1 (5 bases). From germline, CDR1 is SGHTA and CDR2 FQGNSA. The CDR3 totals 16 residues. Trimming took 1 base from V and 1 from J, leaving 13 bases between them. CDR3 protein: CASSLVLTEPQETQYF. The DNA for the CDR3 is TGTGCCAGCAGCTTAGTACTGACAGAACCCCAAGAGACCCAGTACTTC.

V gene TRBV4-1 combines with J gene TRBJ2-1; either TRBD1 or TRBD2 may supply D (5 bases each). This CDR3 comprises 14 residues. CDR1 MGHRA and CDR2 YSYEKL come from the germline V gene. Trimming removed 1 base from V and 6 bases from J, with 10 bases in between. The CDR3 reads CASSQGDLSNEQFF. The CDR3 region has the DNA TGCGCCAGCAGCCAAGGGGACCTATCCAATGAGCAGTTCTTC.

The genes are TRBV12-3 or TRBV12-4 and TRBJ2-1, with a weak D call TRBD2 (5 bases). Trimming removed 6 bases from V and 2 bases from J, with 14 bases in between. The CDR3 is made up of 15 amino acids. The CDR3 sequence: CASSHLASTYNEQFF. CDR3 DNA sequence: TGTGCCAGCAGCCACTTAGCGAGCACCTACAATGAGCAGTTCTTC.

A few counts support this clonotype. This sequence joins TRBV5-1 and TRBJ2-7; D is uncertain. CDR3 length equals 13 residues. Deletions cut 6 bases from V and 4 bases from J, with 14 bases between. The V gene's germline CDR1 is SGHRS and CDR2 YFSETQ. The CDR3 loop reads CASMEGPSYEQYF. The CDR3 coding sequence is TGCGCCAGCATGGAAGGCCCATCTTACGAGCAGTACTTC. The whole variable domain, remainder taken from reference TRBV5-1 and TRBJ2-7, is KAGVTQTPRYLIKTRGQQVTLSCSPISGHRSVSWYQQTPGQGLQFLFEYFSETQRNKGNFPGRFSGRQFSNSRSEMNVSTLELGDSALYLCASMEGPSYEQYFGPGTRLTVT.

The chain links TRBV12-5 to TRBJ2-7; 7 bases map to TRBD1. Germline-derived CDR1 and CDR2 are LGHNT and FRNRAP. This CDR3 has 15 amino acids. J lost 4 bases, V lost 2 bases, and 8 bases had no gene match. CDR3 loop: CASGLFDRADYEQYF. CDR3 in DNA: TGTGCTAGTGGTTTGTTCGACAGGGCCGATTACGAGCAGTACTTC.

This clonotype was found a few times. V and J are TRBV4-3 and TRBJ2-2; no firm D call. Trimming took 5 bases from V and 0 from J, leaving 4 bases between them. CDR3 length: 13 residues. In germline, CDR1 is LGHNA, CDR2 YSLEER. The DNA for the CDR3 is TGCGCCAGCAGCGTGACGAACACCGGGGAGCTGTTTTTT. Amino acid sequence: CASSVTNTGELFF.

V usage is TRBV2 and J usage is TRBJ2-7, with D possibly matching TRBD2 (5 bases). The CDR3 contains 13 residues. In germline, CDR1 is SNHLY, CDR2 FYNNEI. Trimming took off 8 bases at V and 6 bases at J, with 17 bases between the two ends. CDR3 coding DNA: TGTGCCAGCGGCAGCGGAATTCCCTCCGAGCAGTACTTC. It translates to CASGSGIPSEQYF.

For this clonotype: Its ends do not fully match the called genes, so a read error is possible. V is TRBV20-1 and J is TRBJ2-7; D gene ambiguous. CDR1 DFQATT and CDR2 SNEGSKA come from the germline V gene (reference sequence). The CDR3 loop spans 15 amino acids. CDR3 nucleotide sequence: TGCAGTGCTAGCCCCGTCTCCACAGTCTCCTACGAGCAGCACTTC. Translated, it gives CSASPVSTVSYEQHF.

The chain joins TRBV12-5 to TRBJ2-4; 9 positions match TRBD1. CDR1 is LGHNT, CDR2 FRNRAP, per germline. The CDR3 runs to 13 residues. The V and J ends lost 5 bases and 13 bases, in that order; junction bases with no gene match: 9. The DNA of the CDR3 is TGTGCTAGTGGTCCGATCTCCGGGACAGGGCAGTACTTC. It codes for CASGPISGTGQYF.

This sequence joins TRBV20-1 and TRBJ2-3; 8 bases are shared with TRBD2. From germline, CDR1 is DFQATT and CDR2 SNEGSKA (reference sequence). Trimming took 2 bases from V and 4 from J; bases not matched to a gene: 8. The CDR3 contains 15 residues. In DNA form, the CDR3 reads TGCAGTGCTAGACCCCGGAGCGGGAGTGCAGATACGCAGTATTTT. As protein: CSARPRSGSADTQYF.

The V gene is TRBV29-1, the J gene TRBJ1-1; D is undetermined. Germline V gene sequence: CDR1 SQVTM, CDR2 ANQGSEA. V lost 1 base and J lost 5, with 8 bases in between. This CDR3 region has 12 residues. The chain's CDR3 is CSVEGDRTEAFF. The CDR3 coding sequence is TGCAGCGTTGAAGGAGATCGGACTGAAGCTTTCTTT.

V and J are TRBV29-1 and TRBJ2-5; D is unclear. V shed 4 bases and J shed 5 bases, with 14 bases lying between them. Germline V gene sequence: CDR1 SQVTM, CDR2 ANQGSEA. The CDR3 totals 13 residues. CDR3 DNA sequence: TGCAGCGTTGCTAACTCCGGACGGGAGACCCAGTACTTC. This codes for CSVANSGRETQYF.

The V gene is TRBV5-1, the J gene TRBJ2-5; possible D gene TRBD2, 5 bases. Germline CDR1 SGHRS, CDR2 YFSETQ. The CDR3 covers 16 residues. V lost 0 bases and J 2 bases, leaving 14 bases between the germline ends. DNA of the CDR3: TGCGCCAGCAGCTTGGGGCGGGCGGACTCGCAAGAGACCCAGTACTTC. Encoded protein: CASSLGRADSQETQYF. Complete variable domain (other parts from reference TRBV5-1 and TRBJ2-5): KAGVTQTPRYLIKTRGQQVTLSCSPISGHRSVSWYQQTPGQGLQFLFEYFSETQRNKGNFPGRFSGRQFSNSRSEMNVSTLELGDSALYLCASSLGRADSQETQYFGPGTRLLVL.

A few counts support this clonotype. The rearrangement uses TRBV28 and TRBJ2-5; the D gene is possibly TRBD2 (6 bases). The CDR3 spans 13 residues. Germline CDR1 and CDR2: MDHEN and SYDVKM. V was pared by 6 bases and J by 3 bases, with 11 bases between. The CDR3 region is CASRGWREETQYF. The CDR3 DNA reads TGTGCCAGCAGGGGATGGAGGGAAGAGACCCAGTACTTC.

V usage is TRBV2 and J usage is TRBJ2-3, with 7 positions matching TRBD1. J lost 4 bases, V lost 1 base, and 14 bases had no gene match. The germline gives CDR1 SNHLY, CDR2 FYNNEI. There are 18 residues in the CDR3. CDR3 coding DNA: TGTGCCAGCAGTGAAGTGACAGGGATACGGAGTAGCGCAGATACGCAGTATTTT. It encodes CASSEVTGIRSSADTQYF. Based on the CDR3 plus reference TRBV2 and TRBJ2-3, the full variable domain is EPEVTQTPSHQVTQMGQEVILRCVPISNHLYFYWYRQILGQKVEFLVSFYNNEISEKSEIFDDQFSVERPDGSNFTLKIRSTKLEDSAMYFCASSEVTGIRSSADTQYFGPGTRLTVL.

In this sample, this clonotype turned up many times. The chain has TRBV9 and TRBJ2-1; unclear D gene. This CDR3 has 11 residues. With 0 bases removed from V and 8 bases from J, the gap between germline ends came to 3 bases. Germline CDR1 SGDLS, CDR2 YYNGEE. CDR3 in amino acids: CASSVDDEQFF. The CDR3 region has the DNA TGTGCCAGCAGCGTAGATGATGAGCAGTTCTTC.

This rearrangement joins TRBV7-9 to TRBJ2-3; unclear D gene. The V end lost 7 bases, the J end lost 6 bases, and 11 bases lay between the germline ends. The CDR3 length is 12 residues. Germline V gene sequence: CDR1 SEHNR, CDR2 FQNEAQ (reference sequence). The CDR3: CASTAALDTQYF. The CDR3 coding sequence is TGTGCCAGCACGGCGGCATTGGATACGCAGTATTTT.